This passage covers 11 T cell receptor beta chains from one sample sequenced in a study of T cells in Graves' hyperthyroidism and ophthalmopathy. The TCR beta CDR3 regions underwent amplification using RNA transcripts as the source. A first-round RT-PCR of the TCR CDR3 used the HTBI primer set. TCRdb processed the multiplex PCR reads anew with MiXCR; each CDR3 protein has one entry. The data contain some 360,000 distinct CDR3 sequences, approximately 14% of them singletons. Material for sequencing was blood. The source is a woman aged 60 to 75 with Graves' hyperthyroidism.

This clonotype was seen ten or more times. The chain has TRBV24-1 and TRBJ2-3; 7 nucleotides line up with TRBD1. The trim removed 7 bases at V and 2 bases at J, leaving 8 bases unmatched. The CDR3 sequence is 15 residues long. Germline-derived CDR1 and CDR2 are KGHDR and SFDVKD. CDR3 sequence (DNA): TGTGCCACCAGCCCGGGACAGAAGATCACAGATACGCAGTATTTT. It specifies CATSPGQKITDTQYF.

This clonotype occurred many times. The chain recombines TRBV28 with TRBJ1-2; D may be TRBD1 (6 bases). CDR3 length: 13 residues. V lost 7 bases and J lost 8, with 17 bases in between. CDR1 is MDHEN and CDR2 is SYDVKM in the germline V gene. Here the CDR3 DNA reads TGTGCCAGCACCTCACTGGGGGCTTGGGGCTACACCTTC. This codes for CASTSLGAWGYTF.

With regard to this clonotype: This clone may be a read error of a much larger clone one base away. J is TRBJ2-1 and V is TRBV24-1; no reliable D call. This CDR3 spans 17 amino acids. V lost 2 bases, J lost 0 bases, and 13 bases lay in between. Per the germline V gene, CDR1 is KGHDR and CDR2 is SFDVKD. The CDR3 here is CATSDSAGSDSYNEQFF. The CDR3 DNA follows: TGTGCCACCAGTGATTCGGCCGGGTCCGACTCCTACAATGAGCAGTTCTTC.

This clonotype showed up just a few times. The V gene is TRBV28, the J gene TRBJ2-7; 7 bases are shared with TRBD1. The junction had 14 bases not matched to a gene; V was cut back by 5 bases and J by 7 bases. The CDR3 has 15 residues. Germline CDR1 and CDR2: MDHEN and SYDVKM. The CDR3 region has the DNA TGTGCCAGCAGTCCCCTCGACAGGGCAAGAATTGAGCAGTACTTC. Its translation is CASSPLDRARIEQYF.

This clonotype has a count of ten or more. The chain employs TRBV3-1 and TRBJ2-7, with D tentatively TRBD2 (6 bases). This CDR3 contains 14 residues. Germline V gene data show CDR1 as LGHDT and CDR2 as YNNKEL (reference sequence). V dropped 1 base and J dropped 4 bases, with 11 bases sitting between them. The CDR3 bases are TGTGCCAGCAGCCAAGTTCCGGGAGAGTACGAGCAGTACTTC. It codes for CASSQVPGEYEQYF.

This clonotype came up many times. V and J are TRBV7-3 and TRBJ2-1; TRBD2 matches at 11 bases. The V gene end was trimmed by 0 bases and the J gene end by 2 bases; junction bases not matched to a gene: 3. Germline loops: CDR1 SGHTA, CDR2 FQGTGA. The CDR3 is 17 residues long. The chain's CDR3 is CASSLTGLAGPYNEQFF. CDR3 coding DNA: TGTGCCAGCAGCTTAACCGGACTAGCGGGCCCCTACAATGAGCAGTTCTTC.

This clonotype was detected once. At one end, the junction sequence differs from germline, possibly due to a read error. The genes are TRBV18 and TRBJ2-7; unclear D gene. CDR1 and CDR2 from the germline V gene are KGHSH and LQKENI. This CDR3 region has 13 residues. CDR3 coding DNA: TGTGCCAGCCCACCACGAAAGGTCTACGAGCAGTACTTC. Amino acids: CASPPRKVYEQYF.

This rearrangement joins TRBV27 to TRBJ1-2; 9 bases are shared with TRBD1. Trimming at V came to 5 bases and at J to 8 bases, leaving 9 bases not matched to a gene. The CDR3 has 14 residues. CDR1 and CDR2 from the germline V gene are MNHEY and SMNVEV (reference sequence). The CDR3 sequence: CASSPWDRDEGYTF. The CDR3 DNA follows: TGTGCCAGCAGTCCCTGGGACAGGGACGAGGGCTACACCTTC.

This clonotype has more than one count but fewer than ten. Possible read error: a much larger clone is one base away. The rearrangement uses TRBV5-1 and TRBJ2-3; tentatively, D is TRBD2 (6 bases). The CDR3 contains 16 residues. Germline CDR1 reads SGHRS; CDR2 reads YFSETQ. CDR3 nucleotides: TGCACCAGCAGCTTACTCGGCGGGATTTTTTCGGATACGCAGTATTTT. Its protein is CTSSLLGGIFSDTQYF.

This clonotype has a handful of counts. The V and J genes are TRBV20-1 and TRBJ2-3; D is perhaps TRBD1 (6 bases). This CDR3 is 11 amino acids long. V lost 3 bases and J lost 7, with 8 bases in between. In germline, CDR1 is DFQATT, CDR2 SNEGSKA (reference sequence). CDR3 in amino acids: CSARTGYTQYF. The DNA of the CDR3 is TGCAGTGCTAGGACAGGTTATACGCAGTATTTT.

For the CDR3, the DNA is TGTGCCAGCAGCCGGGCCTCCACTAGCGGCACCGGGGAGCTGTTTTTT. Residues: CASSRASTSGTGELFF. The genes are TRBV5-6 and TRBJ2-2, with TRBD2 matching over 8 bases. V lost 4 bases, J lost 4 bases, and 9 bases stayed unmatched. CDR3 length: 16 amino acids. Germline-derived CDR1 and CDR2 are SGHDT and YYEEEE.